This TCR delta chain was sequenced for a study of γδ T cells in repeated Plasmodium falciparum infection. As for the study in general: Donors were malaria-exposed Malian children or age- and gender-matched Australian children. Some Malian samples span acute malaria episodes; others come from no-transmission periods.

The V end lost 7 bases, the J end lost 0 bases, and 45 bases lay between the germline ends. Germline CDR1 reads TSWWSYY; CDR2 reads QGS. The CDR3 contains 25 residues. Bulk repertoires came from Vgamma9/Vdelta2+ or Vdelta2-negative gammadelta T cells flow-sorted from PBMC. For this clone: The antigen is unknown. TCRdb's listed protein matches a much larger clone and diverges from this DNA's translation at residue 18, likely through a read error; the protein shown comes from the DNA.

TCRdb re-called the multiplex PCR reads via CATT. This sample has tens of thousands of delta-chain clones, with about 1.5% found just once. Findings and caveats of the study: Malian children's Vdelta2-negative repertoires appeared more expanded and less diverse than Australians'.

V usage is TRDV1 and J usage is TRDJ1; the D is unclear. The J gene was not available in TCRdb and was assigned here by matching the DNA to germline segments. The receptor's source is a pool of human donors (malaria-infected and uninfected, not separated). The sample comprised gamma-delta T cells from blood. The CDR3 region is CALESPRRPLLKTNRLTAYTDKLIF. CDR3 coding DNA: TGTGCTCTTGAGTCCCCGAGGCGACCTCTTTTGAAGACAAACCGACTTACTGCGTACACCGATAAACTCATCTTT.